The clone carrying this T cell receptor (beta chain) was found a few times. The data belong to a study of T cell changes during pregnancy in multiple sclerosis. Produced via immunoSEQ multiplex PCR; TCRdb's table is partial and in-frame only. The sample has around 39,000 clones, approximately 92% seen once. CDR3 length: 15 amino acids. In germline, CDR1 is SGHTA, CDR2 FQGTGA. V lost 0 bases and J lost 5; bases outside the gene matches: 4. Source: CD4+ T cells from peripheral blood mononuclear cells, taken in the third trimester of pregnancy. The chain employs TRBV7-3 and TRBJ1-1; 9 nucleotides align to TRBD1. This sequence originates from a female donor in good health, enrolled as a control in a pregnancy study. CDR3 DNA sequence: TGTGCCAGCAGCTTAACGACGACAGGGGGAACTGAAGCTTTCTTT. It yields the protein CASSLTTTGGTEAFF. Based on the CDR3 plus reference TRBV7-3 and TRBJ1-1, the full variable domain is GAGVSQTPSNKVTEKGKYVELRCDPISGHTALYWYRQSLGQGPEFLIYFQGTGAADDSGLPNDRFFAVRPEGSVSTLKIQRTERGDSAVYLCASSLTTTGGTEAFFGQGTRLTVV.